The source of this TCR beta chain is a study of blood T cell repertoires in COVID-19. Original handling: How many nucleated cells were present was estimated from reference gene primer amplification. Using immunoSEQ multiplex PCR, the repertoire was profiled, and TCRdb retains in-frame clones only, with some absent. V and J calls and clone size are copied from that table; D and trimming were computed from the DNA. In the table there are a few hundred thousand clones, around 83% of which are singletons. There are 15 residues in the CDR3. J lost 5 bases, V lost 4 bases, and 8 bases had no gene match. The germline gives CDR1 SGHRS, CDR2 YFSETQ. Recruits, aged roughly 18 to 100 years, lived in under 25 US areas. Cohort placement rested on clinical history that participants reported themselves.

The specimen sequenced was PBMCs or T cells enriched from blood (not recorded which). The chain employs TRBV5-1 and TRBJ2-2; 7 bases are shared with TRBD2. This TCR came from a woman aged 40 to 55 who had recovered from COVID-19. The CDR3 loop is CASSRTRIGTGELFF. Written as DNA, the CDR3 is TGCGCCAGCAGCCGGACTAGGATCGGGACCGGGGAGCTGTTTTTT.